Each of the 26 T cell receptor beta chains below was sequenced from the same sample in a study of CD4 T cells in relation to SARS-CoV-2 and coronaviruses (dated by TCRdb to about 2021). CD4+ T cells from unexposed donors were collected before the COVID-19 pandemic (2011-2018). After more than nine days of culture, CD4+ T cells were isolated with the EasySep CD4+ T cell isolation kit. Their antigens remain unidentified. The library was prepared using the immunoSEQ multiplex PCR assay. Entries here come from immuneACCESS through TCRdb and include only in-frame sequences with V and J called. Some clones fail to appear in such tables; in the studies checked, an unresolved V gene covers under half of the shortfall, and the cause of the remainder is unknown. Present in this sample are fewer than 20,000 clones, roughly 80% of which were seen just once. The ten largest clones capture about 41% of the sample.

Material: CD4+ T cells from PBMCs, cultured in vitro. The origin of the receptors is a human donor in good health.

The J gene is TRBJ2-7, the V gene TRBV19; the D gene is possibly TRBD2 (5 bases). This CDR3 region has 13 residues. V was trimmed by 3 bases and J by 1 base, leaving 7 bases between them. Looked up from germline, CDR1 is LNHDA and CDR2 is SQIVND (reference sequence). CDR3 in DNA: TGTGCCAGTAGTATCCCGGGGTCCTACGAGCAGTACTTC. Protein: CASSIPGSYEQYF. Looking up the rest from reference TRBV19 and TRBJ2-7 gives the full variable domain: DGGITQSPKYLFRKEGQNVTLSCEQNLNHDAMYWYRQDPGQGLRLIYYSQIVNDFQKGDIAEGYSVSREKKESFPLTVTSAQKNPTAFYLCASSIPGSYEQYFGPGTRLTVT.

The CDR3 DNA sequence: TGTGCCAGCTCTTTCGTATCATTTGGCTCCTACGAGCAGTACTTC. Translated: CASSFVSFGSYEQYF. The chain employs TRBV2 and TRBJ2-7, with D unclear. In germline, CDR1 is SNHLY, CDR2 FYNNEI. V was shortened by 8 bases and J by 0 bases, with 17 bases between the two germline ends. The CDR3 length is 15 residues.

This chain joins TRBV7-9 and TRBJ2-1; 10 bases are a match to TRBD2. Germline V gene sequence: CDR1 SEHNR, CDR2 FQNEAQ (reference sequence). The length of the CDR3 is 16 residues. Trimming at V came to 5 bases and at J to 8 bases, leaving 12 bases not matched to a gene. The CDR3: CASSESSGSIIDEQFF. The CDR3 bases are TGTGCCAGCAGCGAGTCTAGCGGGAGTATAATAGATGAGCAGTTCTTC.

This clone was seen just once. The rearrangement joins TRBV12-3 or TRBV12-4 to TRBJ2-1; D remains ambiguous. V was pared by 2 bases and J by 5 bases, with 7 bases between. There are 13 residues in the CDR3. For the CDR3, the DNA is TGTGCCAGCAGTTTAAGGGCCGACAATGAGCAGTTCTTC. Translation gives CASSLRADNEQFF.

This chain connects TRBV3-1 (or the pseudogene TRBV3-2) to TRBJ2-7, with 7 bases fitting TRBD2. Germline values: CDR1 LGHDT, CDR2 YNNKEL (reference sequence). V was clipped by 1 base and J by 3 bases; unmatched bases: 9. This CDR3 spans 16 amino acids. In nucleotides, the CDR3 is TGTGCCAGCAGCCAAGCTCCCGGGACTACAGACTACGAGCAGTACTTC. As protein: CASSQAPGTTDYEQYF.

There are a few counts of this clone. The chain links TRBV28 to TRBJ1-2; 7 bases match TRBD1. CDR1 and CDR2 (germline): MDHEN, SYDVKM. V lost 10 bases to trimming and J lost 4 bases; unmatched junction nucleotides: 6. The CDR3 totals 12 residues. CDR3 nucleotides: TGTGCCACGAACAGGGGATCCTATGGCTACACCTTC. This encodes CATNRGSYGYTF.

The V call is TRBV30, the J call TRBJ2-7; perhaps TRBD2 as D (6 bases). Germline V gene sequence: CDR1 GTSNPN, CDR2 SVGIG (reference sequence). The CDR3 covers 13 residues. Trimming took off 8 bases at V and 2 bases at J, with 16 bases between the two ends. The CDR3 bases are TGTGCCGGCCACAGGCGGGGTGCCTACGAGCAGTACTTC. Translating gives CAGHRRGAYEQYF. Supplemented by reference TRBV30 and TRBJ2-7, the full variable domain reads SQTIHQWPATLVQPVGSPLSLECTVEGTSNPNLYWYRQAAGRGLQLLFYSVGIGQISSEVPQNLSASRPQDRQFILSSKKLLLSDSGFYLCAGHRRGAYEQYFGPGTRLTVT.

The V and J genes are TRBV5-1 and TRBJ2-7; unclear D gene. The germline CDR1 and CDR2 sequences are SGHRS and YFSETQ. The CDR3 sequence is 13 residues long. Trimming cost V 2 bases and J 2 bases, with 8 bases left between them. The CDR3 DNA reads TGCGCCAGCAGCTTTAGCAGCACCTACGAGCAGTACTTC. This encodes CASSFSSTYEQYF.

The gene calls are TRBV5-1 and TRBJ1-3, with D possibly TRBD1 on 6 matching bases. CDR3 length: 16 residues. The ends were cut back, 0 bases at V and 3 bases at J, with 13 bases in the middle. Germline V gives CDR1 SGHRS, CDR2 YFSETQ. In DNA, the CDR3 is TGCGCCAGCAGCTTGGAACCGGGGGCAGATGGAAACACCATATATTTT. Its translation: CASSLEPGADGNTIYF.

The chain combines TRBV19 with TRBJ1-2; D is perhaps TRBD1 (5 bases). V lost 7 bases and J 8 bases, leaving 17 bases between the germline ends. In germline, CDR1 is LNHDA, CDR2 SQIVND (reference sequence). The CDR3 has 13 amino acids. CDR3 DNA sequence: TGTGCCAGTAATACCCCCGGGGGAGGAGGCTACACCTTC. It specifies CASNTPGGGGYTF.

The genes are TRBV5-1 and TRBJ2-1; the match to TRBD2 covers 16 bases. Germline assignment: CDR1 SGHRS and CDR2 YFSETQ. The CDR3 runs to 18 residues. Trimming at V came to 1 base and at J to 10 bases, leaving 11 bases not matched to a gene. CDR3 loop: CASSLTGTSGRAVSEQFF. CDR3 in DNA: TGCGCCAGCAGCTTGACTGGGACTAGCGGGAGGGCCGTCTCAGAGCAGTTCTTC. The variable domain in full, with the rest retrieved from reference TRBV5-1 and TRBJ2-1, is KAGVTQTPRYLIKTRGQQVTLSCSPISGHRSVSWYQQTPGQGLQFLFEYFSETQRNKGNFPGRFSGRQFSNSRSEMNVSTLELGDSALYLCASSLTGTSGRAVSEQFFGPGTRLTVL.

CDR3 nucleotides: TGTGCCAGCAGCTGGGACAAGGGGCAAGGGGAGCAGTACTTC. Its protein product is CASSWDKGQGEQYF. The chain recombines TRBV5-4 with TRBJ2-7; tentatively, D is TRBD1 (6 bases). The CDR3 has 14 amino acids. Germline V gives CDR1 SGHNT, CDR2 YYREEE (reference sequence). Trimming took 3 bases from V and 7 from J, leaving 17 bases between them.

This chain links TRBV19 with TRBJ2-1, with a tentative D call TRBD1 (6 bases). The CDR3 length is 16 residues. The germline CDR1 and CDR2 sequences are LNHDA and SQIVND (reference sequence). V lost 6 bases and J lost 0, with 15 bases in between. Here the CDR3 reads CASSWGPPSSYNEQFF. In nucleotides, the CDR3 is TGTGCCAGTAGCTGGGGGCCGCCGAGCTCCTACAATGAGCAGTTCTTC.

The chain recombines TRBV7-9 with TRBJ2-1; D unresolved. Between the trimmed V and J ends, which lost 5 bases and 4 bases, there was a span of 21 bases. This CDR3 spans 17 amino acids. CDR1 is SEHNR, CDR2 FQNEAQ, per germline (reference sequence). This CDR3 reads CASSPKLGLGDYNEQFF. The CDR3 nucleotides read TGTGCCAGCAGCCCCAAGCTCGGATTAGGAGATTACAATGAGCAGTTCTTC.

This chain links TRBV5-1 with TRBJ2-7, with D perhaps given as TRBD1 or TRBD2 (5 bases each). The CDR3 has 16 residues. V lost 2 bases and J 6 bases, leaving 21 bases between the germline ends. In germline, CDR1 is SGHRS, CDR2 YFSETQ. In nucleotides, the CDR3 is TGCGCCAGCAGCTTCGCATCCGGGACCCAGAGTGGCGAGCAGTACTTC. This translates into CASSFASGTQSGEQYF.

The V call is TRBV2, the J call TRBJ2-7; unclear D gene. Germline V CDR1 and CDR2: SNHLY, FYNNEI. V was cut by 6 bases and J by 4 bases, with 19 bases left in between. The length of the CDR3 is 15 residues. The CDR3 DNA reads as TGTGCCAGCAGCGTTATAGTTGGTGTACCTTACGAGCAGTACTTC. Protein sequence: CASSVIVGVPYEQYF.

J is TRBJ2-2 and V is TRBV11-1; D not certain. The V end lost 2 bases, the J end lost 5 bases, and 6 bases lay between the germline ends. This CDR3 has 13 residues. Germline-derived CDR1 and CDR2 are SGHAT and FQDESV (reference sequence). The CDR3 spells CASSLSETGELFF. CDR3 sequence (DNA): TGTGCCAGCAGCTTATCAGAGACCGGGGAGCTGTTTTTT.

The rearrangement links TRBV5-4 to TRBJ2-2; 10 nucleotides align to TRBD2. Trimming at V came to 1 base and at J to 4 bases, leaving 4 bases not matched to a gene. Germline V gene data show CDR1 as SGHNT and CDR2 as YYREEE (reference sequence). The CDR3 is 16 amino acids. For the CDR3, the DNA is TGTGCCAGCAGCTTGAGGCTAGCGGGAGTCACCGGGGAGCTGTTTTTT. Amino acids: CASSLRLAGVTGELFF.

In its sample, this clone was seen once. The chain recombines TRBV11-3 with TRBJ2-1; TRBD1 matches 8 bases. Germline V gives CDR1 SGHNT, CDR2 YENEEA. V dropped 0 bases and J dropped 5; count of bases not matched to a gene: 12. The CDR3 has 18 residues. The CDR3 is CASSLDSYSGTGDNEQFF. In DNA form, the CDR3 reads TGTGCCAGCAGCTTAGATTCCTACTCCGGGACAGGTGACAATGAGCAGTTCTTC. The full variable domain, rest sourced from reference TRBV11-3 and TRBJ2-1, is EAGVVQSPRYKIIEKKQPVAFWCNPISGHNTLYWYLQNLGQGPELLIRYENEEAVDDSQLPKDRFSAERLKGVDSTLKIQPAELGDSAVYLCASSLDSYSGTGDNEQFFGPGTRLTVL.

The sample holds a few counts of this clone. The chain couples TRBV27 to TRBJ2-1, with 9 bases aligning to TRBD2. Germline CDR1 and CDR2: MNHEY and SMNVEV (reference sequence). The CDR3 loop spans 15 amino acids. Trimming removed 6 bases from V and 7 bases from J; junction bases left unmatched: 10. CDR3: CASSLTPTSGNEQFF. CDR3 DNA: TGTGCCAGCAGCCTTACCCCGACTAGCGGAAATGAGCAGTTCTTC.

The sample holds one count of this clone. The J gene is TRBJ2-4, the V gene TRBV18; TRBD1 might be the D (5 bases). Trimming shortened V by 2 bases and J by 0 bases, and 11 bases separated the two germline ends. The CDR3 runs 16 residues. Germline-derived CDR1 and CDR2 are KGHSH and LQKENI. This chain's CDR3 is CASSPDSLSAKNIQYF. CDR3 bases: TGTGCCAGCTCACCAGACAGTCTCTCAGCCAAAAACATTCAGTACTTC.

This rearrangement joins TRBV6-1 to TRBJ2-5; D possibly corresponds to TRBD1 (5 bases). CDR1 is MNHNS and CDR2 is SASEGT in the germline V gene. V gave up 0 bases and J gave up 2 bases, with 19 bases separating them. The CDR3 runs to 18 residues. The CDR3 loop is CASSEAHRGHISQETQYF. The CDR3 nucleotides read TGTGCCAGCAGTGAAGCTCATCGTGGACACATCTCTCAAGAGACCCAGTACTTC.

CDR3 DNA: TGTGCCATCAGTGCTAATCAACCCCCGGGACTAGCGGGAATAAAGGGCACCGGGGAGCTGTTTTTT. The encoded protein is CAISANQPPGLAGIKGTGELFF. The chain uses TRBV10-3 and TRBJ2-2, with 13 nucleotides matching TRBD2. The J segment lost 4 bases and the V segment lost 4 bases, leaving 21 bases of the junction unmatched. CDR1 is ENHRY, CDR2 SYGVKD, per germline. The CDR3 has 22 amino acids.

This chain connects TRBV6-5 to TRBJ2-1; 7 nucleotides agree with TRBD2. Losses at the gene ends were 2 bases for V and 2 bases for J; bases not matched to a gene: 3. The CDR3 runs to 15 residues. Germline loops: CDR1 MNHEY, CDR2 SVGAGI. CDR3 amino acids: CASSYVAGPYNEQFF. Here the CDR3 DNA reads TGTGCCAGCAGTTACGTAGCGGGTCCCTACAATGAGCAGTTCTTC.

The chain recombines TRBV27 with TRBJ2-1; TRBD1 matches at 7 bases. CDR1 MNHEY and CDR2 SMNVEV come from the germline V gene (reference sequence). With V trimmed by 3 bases and J by 2 bases, 4 bases remained unmatched. The CDR3 spans 15 residues. The CDR3 sequence: CASSFADRTYNEQFF. CDR3 DNA: TGTGCCAGCAGTTTCGCGGACAGGACCTACAATGAGCAGTTCTTC.

This chain uses TRBV10-3 with TRBJ2-3, with TRBD1 matching over 12 bases. The trim removed 6 bases at V and 5 bases at J, leaving 9 bases unmatched. The CDR3 is 16 amino acids. Germline loops: CDR1 ENHRY, CDR2 SYGVKD. CDR3 region: CAIRDRDRGQQDTQYF. The CDR3 DNA reads as TGTGCCATCAGAGACCGGGACAGGGGGCAACAAGATACGCAGTATTTT.